The following is a T cell receptor beta chain sequence with its context. This clone was recorded only once. Its binding antigen is unknown. Qualities for individual bases were not recorded, and no much larger clone is one base off. For CDR1 and CDR2, the germline V gene (reference sequence) lists MNHEY and SMNVEV. The CDR3 numbers 12 residues from cysteine through phenylalanine. Just the 36-base CDR3 DNA is kept, in frame starting at base 1. At the junction V is shortened by 4 bases and J by 6 bases, with 7 bases in between. The record originates from a study of OX40 agonist ivuxolimab in advanced cancers. Notes on the research overall: Ivuxolimab, which targeted the costimulatory receptor OX40 (CD134), was an agonistic, fully human IgG2 monoclonal antibody. Intravenous ivuxolimab was administered to patients every 2 weeks at six dose levels: 0.01, 0.1, 0.3, 1.5, 3 and 10 mg/kg. Of the roughly 50 dose-escalation patients, hepatocellular carcinoma was present in around 19, melanoma in approximately 15, renal cell carcinoma in 9 and head and neck cancer in 9. In the dose-escalation cohort, more than 80% of patients were male, and the mean age was roughly 60 years with a range of 23 to 79. Prior anti-PD-1, anti-PD-L1 or anti-CTLA-4 therapy was permitted, and 30% to 45% of dose-escalation patients had received checkpoint inhibitors. Three dose-escalation patients achieved partial responses, one with hepatocellular carcinoma and two with cutaneous melanoma. Peripheral TCRbeta sequencing was intended to test whether TCR sequence diversity was altered and clonal T-cell expansion was caused by ivuxolimab. The paper reports the monotherapy dose-escalation portion (N of about 51 patients) of the phase I ivuxolimab trial. The research as a whole found: Low levels of normalized T-cell clonal expansion were also shown by some nonresponding patients. In the 0.1-3.0 mg/kg groups, partial responders had among the lowest normalized peripheral clonal expansion, particularly in CD8+ T cells. The antigen specificity of the peripheral T cells that underwent clonal expansion was not determined. Clonal expansion of both CD4+ and CD8+ blood T cells was observed from baseline to week 6 at doses 0.1 to 3.0 mg/kg. After ivuxolimab, more expanded clones were found on average in CD8+ T cells than in CD4+ T cells.

Patients with a history of autoimmune disease or receiving systemic immunosuppression were excluded from the trial. In every dose cohort, peripheral blood was drawn for TCR sequencing at baseline, cycle 4 day 1, and cycle 7 day 1. Samples were obtained from an open-label, multicenter, first-in-human phase I dose-escalation trial of ivuxolimab. Adults with locally advanced or metastatic melanoma, renal cell carcinoma, hepatocellular carcinoma or head and neck squamous cell carcinoma were enrolled in the trial. Before TCR sequencing, CD4+ and CD8+ T cells were separately sorted from peripheral blood. For sequencing of the TCRbeta CDR3 region, genomic DNA was extracted from the sorted cells. TCRbeta CDR3 regions were sequenced using the immunoSEQ Assay. TCRdb took over this immuneACCESS table, retaining in-frame rearrangements with V and J assigned. Such tables are incomplete; in checked studies, under half of the missing clones stem from an unresolved V gene, and the remainder is unexplained. The sample table lists tens of thousands of clones, roughly 94% of them with a count of one. Jointly, the top ten make up 8% to 10% of the sample.

This clonotype was sampled from an adult with an advanced solid tumor such as melanoma, head and neck, liver or kidney cancer. The rearrangement combines TRBV27 with TRBJ2-1; TRBD2 is a possible D gene, resting on 6 matching bases. This material consisted of CD4+ or CD8+ T cells sorted from blood, taken in a trial of the OX40 agonist ivuxolimab. CDR3 region: CASSSGGNEQFF. The nucleotide sequence is TGTGCCAGCAGTTCCGGGGGCAATGAGCAGTTCTTC.